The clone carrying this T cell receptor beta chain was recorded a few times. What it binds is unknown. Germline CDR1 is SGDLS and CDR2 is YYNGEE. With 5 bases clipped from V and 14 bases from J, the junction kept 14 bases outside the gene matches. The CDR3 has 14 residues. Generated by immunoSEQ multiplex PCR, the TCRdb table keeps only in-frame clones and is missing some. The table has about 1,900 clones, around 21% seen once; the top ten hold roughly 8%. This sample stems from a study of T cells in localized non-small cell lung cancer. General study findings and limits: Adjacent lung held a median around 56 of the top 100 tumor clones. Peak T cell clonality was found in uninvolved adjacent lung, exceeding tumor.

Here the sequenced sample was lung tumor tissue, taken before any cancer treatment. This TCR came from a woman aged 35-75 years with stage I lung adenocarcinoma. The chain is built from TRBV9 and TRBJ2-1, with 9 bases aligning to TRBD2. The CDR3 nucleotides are TGTGCCAGCAGTGAGATGTCCGGGACTAGCATTAAGTTCTTC. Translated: CASSEMSGTSIKFF.